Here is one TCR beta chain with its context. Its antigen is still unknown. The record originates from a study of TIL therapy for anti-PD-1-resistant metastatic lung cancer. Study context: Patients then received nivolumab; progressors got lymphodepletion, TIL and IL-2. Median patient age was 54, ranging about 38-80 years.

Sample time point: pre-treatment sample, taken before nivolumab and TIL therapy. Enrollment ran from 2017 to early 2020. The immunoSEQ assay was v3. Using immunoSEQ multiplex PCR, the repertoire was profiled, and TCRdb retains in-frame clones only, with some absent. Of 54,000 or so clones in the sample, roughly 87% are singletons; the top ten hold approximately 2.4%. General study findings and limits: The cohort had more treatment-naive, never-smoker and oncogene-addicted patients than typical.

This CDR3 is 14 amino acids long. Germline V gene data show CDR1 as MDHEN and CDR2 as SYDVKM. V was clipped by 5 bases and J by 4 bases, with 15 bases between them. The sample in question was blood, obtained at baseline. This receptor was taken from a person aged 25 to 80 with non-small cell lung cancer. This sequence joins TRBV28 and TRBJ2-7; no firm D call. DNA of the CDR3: TGTGCCAGCAGTCCAATCCTTAATAGTTACGAGCAGTACTTC. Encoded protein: CASSPILNSYEQYF.